These 18 T cell receptor beta chains were all obtained from the same sample, sequenced in a study of blood T cell repertoires in COVID-19. This table comes from immunoSEQ multiplex PCR, and its TCRdb copy is limited to in-frame clones, with some not included. The sample records about 94,000 clones, roughly 84% being singletons. The specimen was peripheral blood. The receptors here all came from a man in his sixties with acute or convalescent COVID-19.

The chain joins TRBV6-5 to TRBJ1-6, with TRBD1 as a possible D gene (5 bases). The CDR3 length is 15 residues. Deletions cut 0 bases from V and 5 bases from J, with 8 bases between. CDR1 is MNHEY and CDR2 is SVGAGI in the germline V gene. CDR3 protein: CASSYSTEHNSPLHF. CDR3 sequence (DNA): TGTGCCAGCAGTTACTCGACAGAACATAATTCACCCCTCCACTTT.

The V call is TRBV7-9, the J call TRBJ1-2; 7 bases map to TRBD1. This CDR3 has 16 amino acids. V trimming: 1 base; J trimming: 4 bases; junction bases outside the gene matches: 9. The germline gives CDR1 SEHNR, CDR2 FQNEAQ (reference sequence). The CDR3 spells CASSLEGGGFTYGYTF. The CDR3, as DNA: TGTGCCAGCAGCTTAGAAGGGGGCGGTTTTACCTATGGCTACACCTTC.

This rearrangement joins TRBV20-1 to TRBJ2-7; TRBD1 is a possible D gene (6 bases). V gave up 5 bases and J gave up 5 bases, with 10 bases separating them. Germline CDR1 is DFQATT and CDR2 is SNEGSKA (reference sequence). The CDR3 spans 11 residues. Here the CDR3 reads CSASQGNEQYF. Here the CDR3 DNA reads TGCAGTGCTTCGCAGGGGAACGAGCAGTACTTC.

The V and J genes are TRBV5-4 and TRBJ2-2; 8 bases are a match to TRBD2. CDR1 is SGHNT and CDR2 is YYREEE in the germline V gene (reference sequence). This CDR3 contains 13 residues. V shed 4 bases and J 7 bases; nucleotides not matched to a gene: 3. CDR3 DNA sequence: TGTGCCAGCAGCCGGGGGGGGAACGGGGAGCTGTTTTTT. This translates into CASSRGGNGELFF.

The chain uses TRBV12-3 or TRBV12-4 and TRBJ1-2, with D uncertain. The CDR3 covers 13 residues. V was shortened by 9 bases and J by 1 base, with 12 bases between the two germline ends. This CDR3 is CASGPAINYGYTF. The CDR3 nucleotides are TGTGCCAGTGGGCCGGCCATTAACTATGGCTACACCTTC.

The chain recombines TRBV19 with TRBJ1-2; 9 nucleotides line up with TRBD1. With 9 bases clipped from V and 6 bases from J, the junction kept 11 bases outside the gene matches. The V gene's germline CDR1 is LNHDA and CDR2 SQIVND (reference sequence). CDR3 size: 14 residues. The CDR3 DNA is TGTGCCAGCAGGCTGGGACAGGGCCGGGATGGCTACACCTTC. This translates into CASRLGQGRDGYTF.

The genes are TRBV24-1 and TRBJ1-1, with D possibly TRBD1 on 6 matching bases. Trimming took 4 bases from V and 8 from J, leaving 13 bases between them. The CDR3 length is 13 residues. Germline-derived CDR1 and CDR2 are KGHDR and SFDVKD. The DNA of the CDR3 is TGTGCCACCAGTGACCCTACCAGGGGAGAAGCTTTCTTT. Its translation is CATSDPTRGEAFF.

This rearrangement joins TRBV9 to TRBJ2-1; D uncertain. The germline CDR1 and CDR2 sequences are SGDLS and YYNGEE. The CDR3 consists of 16 residues. With 4 bases removed from V and 6 bases from J, the gap between germline ends came to 20 bases. CDR3 residues: CASSSLTGPSTNEQFF. CDR3 nucleotides: TGTGCCAGCAGCTCCCTGACGGGTCCCTCTACCAATGAGCAGTTCTTC.

This rearrangement joins TRBV2 to TRBJ2-5; D perhaps matches TRBD1 (6 bases). The CDR3 has 13 residues. The germline CDR1 and CDR2 sequences are SNHLY and FYNNEI. Trimming left V 8 bases short and J 3 bases short, with 13 bases between. The CDR3 DNA reads TGTGCCAGCCGAAGGGGGTTTGAAGAGACCCAGTACTTC. Translated, it gives CASRRGFEETQYF. Supplemented by reference TRBV2 and TRBJ2-5, the full variable domain reads EPEVTQTPSHQVTQMGQEVILRCVPISNHLYFYWYRQILGQKVEFLVSFYNNEISEKSEIFDDQFSVERPDGSNFTLKIRSTKLEDSAMYFCASRRGFEETQYFGPGTRLLVL.

Concerning this clone itself: At the DNA level, this CDR3 is encoded by other sequences in the same sample as well. The J gene is TRBJ1-2, the V gene TRBV18, with 10 nucleotides matching TRBD1. This CDR3 has 14 amino acids. Germline values: CDR1 KGHSH, CDR2 LQKENI. With V trimmed by 3 bases and J by 6 bases, 4 bases remained unmatched. CDR3 DNA: TGTGCCAGCTCACCGCGGACAGGGGGAGATGGCTACACCTTC. It translates to CASSPRTGGDGYTF.

The J gene is TRBJ1-5, the V gene TRBV7-2; 8 nucleotides line up with TRBD1. The J segment lost 6 bases and the V segment lost 8 bases, leaving 6 bases of the junction unmatched. Germline values: CDR1 SGHTA, CDR2 FQGNSA. The CDR3 has 13 amino acids. The CDR3: CASGVDRGQPQHF. The CDR3 nucleotides read TGTGCCAGCGGTGTCGACAGGGGTCAGCCCCAGCATTTT.

The V call is TRBV9, the J call TRBJ1-2, with 7 bases matching TRBD1. Germline trimming cut 1 base from V and 8 bases from J; bases unmatched to any gene: 11. CDR1 is SGDLS, CDR2 YYNGEE, per germline. CDR3 length equals 15 residues. The CDR3 loop reads CASSVKAGQVPGYTF. The CDR3 DNA reads TGTGCCAGCAGCGTAAAGGCCGGACAGGTTCCGGGCTACACCTTC.

The chain links TRBV3-1 (or the pseudogene TRBV3-2) to TRBJ2-3, with TRBD2 identical over 12 bases. Germline V CDR1 and CDR2: LGHDT, YNNKEL (reference sequence). The trim removed 1 base at V and 2 bases at J, leaving 4 bases unmatched. The CDR3 covers 17 residues. The DNA for the CDR3 is TGTGCCAGCAGCCAAGGAACTAGCGGGGGGCTCACAGATACGCAGTATTTT. Protein product: CASSQGTSGGLTDTQYF.

The chain couples TRBV19 to TRBJ2-1; 9 bases align to TRBD1. Germline loops: CDR1 LNHDA, CDR2 SQIVND (reference sequence). This CDR3 has 17 amino acids. V was clipped by 4 bases and J by 4 bases; unmatched bases: 11. CDR3 residues: CASSRGQGDRVYNEQFF. In DNA, the CDR3 is TGTGCCAGTAGTAGAGGGCAGGGGGACAGGGTATACAATGAGCAGTTCTTC.

CDR3 protein: CASSPGQGAEAFF. DNA for the CDR3: TGTGCCAGCAGTCCCGGACAGGGGGCGGAAGCTTTCTTT. The chain recombines TRBV2 with TRBJ1-1, with 11 positions matching TRBD1. The CDR3 loop spans 13 amino acids. Trimming took 5 bases from V and 8 from J; bases not matched to a gene: 4. CDR1 is SNHLY, CDR2 FYNNEI, per germline.

The chain recombines TRBV2 with TRBJ1-6; D unresolved. The CDR3 contains 15 residues. V lost 2 bases and J 7 bases, leaving 12 bases between the germline ends. Germline CDR1 and CDR2: SNHLY and FYNNEI. The CDR3 nucleotides are TGTGCCAGCAGTGAAAGGGAGGGTGGAAATTCACCCCTCCACTTT. It translates to CASSEREGGNSPLHF.

Remarks on this clone: Other DNA sequences in the same sample also yield this CDR3. The chain joins TRBV5-6 to TRBJ1-2; D may be TRBD1 (6 bases). CDR1 SGHDT and CDR2 YYEEEE come from the germline V gene. The CDR3 loop spans 14 amino acids. V dropped 2 bases and J dropped 4 bases, with 12 bases sitting between them. The CDR3 region is CASSFGQGSYGYTF. Written as DNA, the CDR3 is TGTGCCAGCAGCTTTGGGCAGGGGTCCTATGGCTACACCTTC.

Details on this clone: The sample carries other DNA sequences with the same CDR3. CDR3 nucleotides: TGCAGCGTTGTAGACAGGGGGGAGACCCAGTACTTC. Amino acid sequence: CSVVDRGETQYF. This chain joins TRBV29-1 and TRBJ2-5, with 9 bases matching TRBD1. Germline CDR1 reads SQVTM; CDR2 reads ANQGSEA. Losses at the gene ends were 4 bases for V and 5 bases for J; bases not matched to a gene: 2. There are 12 residues in the CDR3. The variable domain in full, with the rest retrieved from reference TRBV29-1 and TRBJ2-5, is SAVISQKPSRDICQRGTSLTIQCQVDSQVTMMFWYRQQPGQSLTLIATANQGSEATYESGFVIDKFPISRPNLTFSTLTVSNMSPEDSSIYLCSVVDRGETQYFGPGTRLLVL.